The present T cell receptor (beta chain) was sequenced within a study of glioma-infiltrating T cells after dendritic cell vaccination (dated by TCRdb to the mid-2010s). For the wider study: The cohort comprised approximately 15 glioblastoma patients from Phase I and II dendritic cell vaccination trials, 9 newly diagnosed and 6 with recurrent disease. Autologous tumor lysate-pulsed dendritic cell vaccination was administered to the patients between the early 2000s and the early 2010s. The vaccine was prepared from monocyte-derived dendritic cells that were cultured for seven days with IL-4 and GM-CSF and then pulsed overnight with autologous tumor lysate. Each patient got three intradermal injections of the dendritic cell vaccine, spaced at biweekly intervals, in the arm below the axilla. In glioblastoma patients vaccinated with dendritic cells, deep sequencing of TCR beta CDR3 regions served to measure tumor-infiltrating lymphocyte content and to compare repertoires between tumor and blood. Survival after dendritic cell vaccination was correlated with TCR sequencing metrics such as TIL content and the overlap between tumor and blood repertoires.

The immunoSEQ assay amplified TCRB CDR3 regions from 1.5 to 2.5 micrograms of genomic DNA, or from all available DNA when less than that amount was available. For multiplex PCR, 60 forward primers for TCR V beta segments and 13 reverse primers for J beta segments were used. To estimate the number of reads per starting template, synthetic control templates were added to each sample at limiting dilution. Sequencing produced 87 bp reads on the Illumina HiSeq System. On the study's bioinformatics: PCR and sequencing errors were removed by a nearest neighbor algorithm that merged closely related sequences. TCR overlap was measured as the percentage of unique tumor TCR beta sequences also present in the same patient's peripheral blood. Here the immuneACCESS table is served through TCRdb, limited to in-frame sequences with V and J called. Missing clones are a known gap in these copies; in checked studies unresolved V genes cover under half, and the rest lacks a known reason. That table is the source of V, J and clone size, and D and trimming were worked out from the DNA. The sample data list around 60,000 clones, and around nine tenths of these were observed just once. In total, the top ten clones hold approximately 10% of the sample.

Study-level results and caveats: The cohort was small and heterogeneous, only a few patients had full blood and tumor sets, and even fewer had initial-recurrent tumor pairs. The response model built on TCR overlap across three groups was characterized as speculative, with prospective validation still needed. No direct relationship between TCR clonality and survival was found, suggesting that a diverse polyclonal response may matter. After dendritic cell vaccination, a higher estimated pretreatment TIL content predicted longer time to progression and overall survival.

About this clone itself: The antigen this receptor binds is unknown. No quality values exist for individual bases; no much larger clone is one base distant.

In light of the paper, this sample's time point label describes: after dendritic cell vaccination, including at tumor progression/relapse. Selection of patients required sufficient residual fresh-frozen tumor tissue and over two years of available survival data. Molecular status otherwise varied across the glioblastoma patients, but none of them carried an isocitrate dehydrogenase mutation. PBMC were collected before vaccination, two weeks after the third vaccination, and at tumor progression if tumor progression occurred. The Qiagen DNeasy Blood extraction Kit was used to extract genomic DNA. Including cysteine and phenylalanine, the CDR3 has 14 amino acids. The sequence is cut down to CDR3 DNA, 42 bases in frame from base 1. The germline V gene (reference sequence) specifies MNHEY as CDR1 and SMNVEV as CDR2. The trim is 10 bases for V and 2 bases for J, with a gap of 18 bases between the germline ends.

The clonotype comes from a human donor with glioblastoma. The specimen was blood, collected after dendritic cell vaccination. The chain joins TRBV27 to TRBJ2-7, and the D gene may be TRBD1, 6 bases matching. The DNA reads TGTGCCACCTCGGGCTACCCAGGGGCCTACGAGCAGTACTTC. It translates as CATSGYPGAYEQYF.